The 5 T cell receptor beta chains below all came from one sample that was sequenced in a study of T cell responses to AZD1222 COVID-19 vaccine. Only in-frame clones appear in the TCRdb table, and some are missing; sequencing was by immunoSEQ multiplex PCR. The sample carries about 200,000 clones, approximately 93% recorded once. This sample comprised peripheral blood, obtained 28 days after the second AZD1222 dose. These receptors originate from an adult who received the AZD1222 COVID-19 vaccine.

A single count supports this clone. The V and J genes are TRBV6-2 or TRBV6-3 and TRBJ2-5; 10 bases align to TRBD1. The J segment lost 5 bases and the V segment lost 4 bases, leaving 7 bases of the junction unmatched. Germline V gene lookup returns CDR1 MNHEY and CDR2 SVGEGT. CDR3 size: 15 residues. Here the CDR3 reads CASSSTGGAWETQYF. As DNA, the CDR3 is TGTGCCAGCAGTTCGACAGGGGGCGCTTGGGAGACCCAGTACTTC.

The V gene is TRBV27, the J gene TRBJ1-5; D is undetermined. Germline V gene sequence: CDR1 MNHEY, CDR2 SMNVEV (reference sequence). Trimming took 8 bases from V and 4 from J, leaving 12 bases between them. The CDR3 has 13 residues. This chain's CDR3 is CASAGRHNQPQHF. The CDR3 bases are TGTGCCAGCGCGGGCAGGCATAATCAGCCCCAGCATTTT.

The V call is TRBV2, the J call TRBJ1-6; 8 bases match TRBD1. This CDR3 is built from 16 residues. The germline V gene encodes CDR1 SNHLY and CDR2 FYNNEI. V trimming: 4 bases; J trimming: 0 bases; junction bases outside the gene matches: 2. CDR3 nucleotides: TGTGCCAGCAGTGGGACAGGGAGCTCCTATAATTCACCCCTCCACTTT. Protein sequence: CASSGTGSSYNSPLHF.

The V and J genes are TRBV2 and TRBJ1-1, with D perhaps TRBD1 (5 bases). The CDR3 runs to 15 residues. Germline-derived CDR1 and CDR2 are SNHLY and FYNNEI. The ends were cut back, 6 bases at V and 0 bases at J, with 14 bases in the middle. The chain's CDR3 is CASRGSGTLNTEAFF. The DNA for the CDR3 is TGTGCCAGCAGAGGTTCCGGGACCCTGAACACTGAAGCTTTCTTT.

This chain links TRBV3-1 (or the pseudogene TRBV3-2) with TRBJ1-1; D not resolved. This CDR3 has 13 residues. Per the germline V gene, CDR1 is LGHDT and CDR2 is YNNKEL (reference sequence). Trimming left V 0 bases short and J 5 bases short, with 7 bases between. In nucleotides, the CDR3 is TGTGCCAGCAGCCAAGACAGGTCTACTGAAGCTTTCTTT. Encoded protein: CASSQDRSTEAFF.